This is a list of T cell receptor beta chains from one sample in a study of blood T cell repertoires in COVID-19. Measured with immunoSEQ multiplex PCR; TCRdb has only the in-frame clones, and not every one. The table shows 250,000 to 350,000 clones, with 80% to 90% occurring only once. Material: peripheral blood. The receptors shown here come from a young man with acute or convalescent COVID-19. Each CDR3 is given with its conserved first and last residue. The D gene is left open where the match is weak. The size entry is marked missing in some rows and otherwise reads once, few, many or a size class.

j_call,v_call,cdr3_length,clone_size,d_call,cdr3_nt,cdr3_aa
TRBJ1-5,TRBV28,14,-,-,TGTGCCAGCAGTTTCGGAGGTAAGGATCAGCCCCAGCATTTT,CASSFGGKDQPQHF
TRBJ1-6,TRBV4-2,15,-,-,TGTGCCAGCAGCGACCCAGCTTTATCGGGATCACCCCTCCACTTT,CASSDPALSGSPLHF
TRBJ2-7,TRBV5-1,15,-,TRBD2,TGCGCCAGCAGCTTGGTTGGCGGGAGCTCCTACGAGCAGTACTTC,CASSLVGGSSYEQYF
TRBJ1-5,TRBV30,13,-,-,TGTGCCTGGAGTAATCTTTGGGGCCAGCCCCAGCATTTT,CAWSNLWGQPQHF
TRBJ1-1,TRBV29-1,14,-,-,TGCAGCATCAGCCCCGGACAGTTGAACACTGAAGCTTTCTTT,CSISPGQLNTEAFF
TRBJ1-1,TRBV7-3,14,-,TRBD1,TGTGCCAGCAGTTTCGGGACAGCGAACACTGAAGCTTTCTTT,CASSFGTANTEAFF
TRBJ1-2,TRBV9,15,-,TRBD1,TGTGCCAGCAGCGTAGGGACAGGGGGAAACGGTGGCTACACCTTC,CASSVGTGGNGGYTF
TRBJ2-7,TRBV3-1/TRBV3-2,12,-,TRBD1,TGTGCCAGCAGCCTCCTGACAGGGGAGCAGTACTTC,CASSLLTGEQYF
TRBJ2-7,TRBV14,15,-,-,TGTGCCAGCAGCCAAGGGGGACGGGAGACCTACGAGCAGTACTTC,CASSQGGRETYEQYF
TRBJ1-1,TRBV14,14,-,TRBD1,TGTGCCAGCAGCCAAGACAAAAGACAGGGAATCGCTTTCTTT,CASSQDKRQGIAFF
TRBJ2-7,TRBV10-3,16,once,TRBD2,TGTGCCATCAGTGCCGGGGGACTAGCGGGAGCCTACGAGCAGTACTTC,CAISAGGLAGAYEQYF
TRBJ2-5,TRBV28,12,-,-,TGTGCCAGCAATAGGCGGGTGGAGACCCAGTACTTC,CASNRRVETQYF
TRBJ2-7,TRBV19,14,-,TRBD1,TGTGCCAGTAGTATAAGGCAGGGGGACTACGAGCAGTACTTC,CASSIRQGDYEQYF
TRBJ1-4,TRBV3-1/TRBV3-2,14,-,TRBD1,TGTGCCAGCAGCCAGGACAGGCTGAATGAAAAACTGTTTTTT,CASSQDRLNEKLFF
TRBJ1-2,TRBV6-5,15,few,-,TGTGCCAGCGCTCCCAGAGGGAGACTCAACTATGGCTACACCTTC,CASAPRGRLNYGYTF
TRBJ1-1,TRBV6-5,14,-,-,TGTGCCAGCACCGTCGGACAGACATACACTGAAGCTTTCTTT,CASTVGQTYTEAFF
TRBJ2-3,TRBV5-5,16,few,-,TGTGCCAGCAGCTTGGTGCAATGGCAGAGCACAGATACGCAGTATTTT,CASSLVQWQSTDTQYF
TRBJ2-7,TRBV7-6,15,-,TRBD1,TGTGCCAGCAGCTTAGGATCGACAGGGGGGAACGAGCAGTACTTC,CASSLGSTGGNEQYF
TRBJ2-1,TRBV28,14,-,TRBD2,TGTGCCAGCCTTGAGCGGGGGATGGGCAATGAGCAGTTCTTC,CASLERGMGNEQFF
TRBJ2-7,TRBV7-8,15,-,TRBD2,TGTGCCAGCAGCTTAGGTCTAGCGGGGGCCTACGAGCAGTACTTC,CASSLGLAGAYEQYF
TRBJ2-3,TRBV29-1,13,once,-,TGCAGCGTTGGGACAGATGACACAGATACGCAGTATTTT,CSVGTDDTDTQYF
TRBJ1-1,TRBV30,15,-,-,TGTGCCTGGAGTGTGTATGGACAGATCAACACTGAAGCTTTCTTT,CAWSVYGQINTEAFF
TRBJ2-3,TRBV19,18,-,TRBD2,TGTGCCAGTAGTATAGATCTAACTAGCGGGGGGACAACAGATACGCAGTATTTT,CASSIDLTSGGTTDTQYF
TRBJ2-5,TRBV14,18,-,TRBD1,TGTGCCAGCAGCCAAGATTTAGGACAGGGGAGGTATGGAGAGACCCAGTACTTC,CASSQDLGQGRYGETQYF
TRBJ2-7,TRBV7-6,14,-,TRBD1,TGTGCCAGCAGCTCGGGACAGGGCGGAGGAGAGCAGTACTTC,CASSSGQGGGEQYF
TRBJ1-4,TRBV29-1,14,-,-,TGCAGCGTTGACCCCCACAGGGATGGTGAAAAACTGTTTTTT,CSVDPHRDGEKLFF
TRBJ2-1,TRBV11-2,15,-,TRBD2,TGTGCCACAAACCCCTGGACTAGGGCGTCGGCTGAGCAGTTCTTC,CATNPWTRASAEQFF
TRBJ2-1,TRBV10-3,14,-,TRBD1,TGTGCCATCAGAGGGACAGAGGATTACAATGAGCAGTTCTTC,CAIRGTEDYNEQFF
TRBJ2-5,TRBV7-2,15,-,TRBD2,TGTGCCAGCAGCCCCATAGCGGGGCTCCAAGAGACCCAGTACTTC,CASSPIAGLQETQYF
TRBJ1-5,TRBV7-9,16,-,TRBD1,TGTGCCAGCAGCTTTACAGGGGGTACGGGCAATCAGCCCCAGCATTTT,CASSFTGGTGNQPQHF
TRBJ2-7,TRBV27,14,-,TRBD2,TGTGCCAGCACCCTAGCGGGAGGGTGGGGAGAGCAGTACTTC,CASTLAGGWGEQYF
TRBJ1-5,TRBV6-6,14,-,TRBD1,TGTGCCAGCAGTCAACGGGACAGGGCTCAGCCCCAGCATTTT,CASSQRDRAQPQHF
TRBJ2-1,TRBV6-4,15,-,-,TGTGCCAGCAGTGACTCTGCGGGCTCCTACAATGAGCAGTTCTTC,CASSDSAGSYNEQFF
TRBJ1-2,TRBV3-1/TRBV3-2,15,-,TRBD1,TGTGCCAGCAGCCAAGGACAGGGCTACTTCTATGGCTACACCTTC,CASSQGQGYFYGYTF
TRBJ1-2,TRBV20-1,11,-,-,TGCAGTGCGCGGACAGCTTCTGGCTACACCTTC,CSARTASGYTF
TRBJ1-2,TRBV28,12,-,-,TGTGCCAGCAGTTTAGGGCCCTATGGCTACACCTTC,CASSLGPYGYTF
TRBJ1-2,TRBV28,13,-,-,TGTGCCAGCACCCCCGGGAGGGGCTATGGCTACACCTTC,CASTPGRGYGYTF
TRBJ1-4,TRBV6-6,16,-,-,TGTGCCAGCAGTTACGCCCCGAAACAAACTAATGAAAAACTGTTTTTT,CASSYAPKQTNEKLFF
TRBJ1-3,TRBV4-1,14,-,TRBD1,TGCGCCAGCAGCCACAGGGGGCCTGGAAACACCATATATTTT,CASSHRGPGNTIYF
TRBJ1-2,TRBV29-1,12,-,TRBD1,TGCAGCGTCCTAGGACAGGGGGCCGACTACACCTTC,CSVLGQGADYTF
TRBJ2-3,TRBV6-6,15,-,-,TGTGCCAGCAGTTACCAGACTAGGCGCACAGATACGCAGTATTTT,CASSYQTRRTDTQYF
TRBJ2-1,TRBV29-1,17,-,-,TGCAGCGTTGTGTGGATTAAGAGCGGAGGCTCCTACAATGAGCAGTTCTTC,CSVVWIKSGGSYNEQFF
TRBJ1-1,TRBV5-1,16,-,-,TGCGCCAGCAGCTTGGTTGCGGGGGCTGGGAACACTGAAGCTTTCTTT,CASSLVAGAGNTEAFF
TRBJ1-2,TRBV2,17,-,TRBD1,TGTGCCAGCAATCCCGGGACAGGGGGCGCAGGGTACTATGGCTACACCTTC,CASNPGTGGAGYYGYTF
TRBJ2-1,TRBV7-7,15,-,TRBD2,TGTGCTAGCAGCTTAGCGGGCGGGAAGGACAATGAGCAGTTCTTC,CASSLAGGKDNEQFF